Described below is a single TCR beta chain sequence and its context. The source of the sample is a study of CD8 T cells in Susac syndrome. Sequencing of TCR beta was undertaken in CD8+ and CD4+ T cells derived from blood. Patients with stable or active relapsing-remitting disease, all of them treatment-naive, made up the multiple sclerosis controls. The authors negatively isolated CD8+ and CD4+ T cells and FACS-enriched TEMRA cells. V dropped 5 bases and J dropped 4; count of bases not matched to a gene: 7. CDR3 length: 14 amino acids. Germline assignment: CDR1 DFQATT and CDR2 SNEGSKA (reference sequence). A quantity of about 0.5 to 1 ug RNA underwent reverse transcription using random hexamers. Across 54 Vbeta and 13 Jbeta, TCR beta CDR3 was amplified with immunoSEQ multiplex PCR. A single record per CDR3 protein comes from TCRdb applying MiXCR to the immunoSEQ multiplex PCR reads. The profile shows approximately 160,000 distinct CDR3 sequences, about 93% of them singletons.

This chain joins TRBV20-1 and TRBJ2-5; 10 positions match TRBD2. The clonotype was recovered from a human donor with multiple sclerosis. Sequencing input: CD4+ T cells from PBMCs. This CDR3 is CSALSGGDGETQYF. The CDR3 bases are TGCAGTGCTCTCAGCGGGGGGGACGGAGAGACCCAGTACTTC.